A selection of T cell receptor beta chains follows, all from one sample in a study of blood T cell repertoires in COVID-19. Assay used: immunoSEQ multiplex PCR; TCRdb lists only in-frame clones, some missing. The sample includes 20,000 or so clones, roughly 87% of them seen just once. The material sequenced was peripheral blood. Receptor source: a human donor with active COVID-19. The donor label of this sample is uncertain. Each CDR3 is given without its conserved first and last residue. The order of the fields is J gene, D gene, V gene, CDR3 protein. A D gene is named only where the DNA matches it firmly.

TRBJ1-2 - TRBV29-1 SVGSQGADNGYT
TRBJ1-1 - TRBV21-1 ASSTGGHTEAF
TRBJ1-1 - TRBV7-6 ASSILRGNTEAF
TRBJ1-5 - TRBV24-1 ATSDAGGAGQPQH
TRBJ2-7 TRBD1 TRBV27 ASRKPGQGAYEQY
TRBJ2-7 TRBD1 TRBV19 ASSYRGRYEQY
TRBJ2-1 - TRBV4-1 ASSLGLRGYEQF
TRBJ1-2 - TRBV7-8 ASSLSRASPTVNYGYT
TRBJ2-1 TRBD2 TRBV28 ASSTGGSSYNEQF
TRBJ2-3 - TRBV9 ASSVAQRSTDTQY
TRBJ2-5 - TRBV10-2 ASSEWAGGQETQY
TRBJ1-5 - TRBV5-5 ASSLGGNNQPQH
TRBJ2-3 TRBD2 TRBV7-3 ASSSGLAGRTDTQY
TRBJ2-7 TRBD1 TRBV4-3 ASSQDLATGARYEQY
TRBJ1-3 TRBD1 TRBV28 ASSPRSPGGSGNTIY
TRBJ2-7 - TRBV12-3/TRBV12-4 ASSLARTGEQY
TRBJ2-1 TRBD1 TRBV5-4 ASSPVGTVPFLDNEQF
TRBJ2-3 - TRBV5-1 ASSLNRGGADTQY
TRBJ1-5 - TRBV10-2 ASSESGVGQPQH
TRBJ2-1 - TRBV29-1 SVGYGRSDNEQF
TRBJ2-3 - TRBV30 AWSRILDTQY
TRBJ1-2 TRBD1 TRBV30 AWNENRGNGYT
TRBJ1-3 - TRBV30 AWRLSNTIY
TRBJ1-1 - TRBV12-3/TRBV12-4 ASSWGGTLGAF
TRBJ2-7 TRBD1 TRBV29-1 SVRQGAWEQY
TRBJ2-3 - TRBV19 ASSKTGPFPGPPITSTDTQY
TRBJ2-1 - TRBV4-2 ASSQLSSSYNEQF
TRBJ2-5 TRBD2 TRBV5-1 ASSLDGLAGAKETQY
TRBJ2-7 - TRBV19 ATAKFSYYEQY
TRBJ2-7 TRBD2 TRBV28 ASSPSGRPSYEQY
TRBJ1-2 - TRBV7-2 ASSSPGAFWGYT
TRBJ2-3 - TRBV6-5 ASSYRRGDTQY
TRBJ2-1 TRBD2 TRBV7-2 ASSPTSGSHDEQF
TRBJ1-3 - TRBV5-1 ASSPQGIGNTIY
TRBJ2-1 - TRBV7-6 ASSLAGWRSSYNEQF
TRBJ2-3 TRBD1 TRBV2 ASSRAQGAGSDTQY
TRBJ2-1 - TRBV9 ASSSVLGYNEQF
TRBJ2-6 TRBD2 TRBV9 ASSVGLAGGCSGANVLT
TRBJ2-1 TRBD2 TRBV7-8 ASSLDRLAGADEQF
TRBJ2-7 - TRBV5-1 ASSSSANSYEQY
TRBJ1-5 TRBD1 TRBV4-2 ASSHSTGDNQPQH
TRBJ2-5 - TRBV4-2 ASSQQGPGAQETQY
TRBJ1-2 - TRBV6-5 ASSFHQGRGYT
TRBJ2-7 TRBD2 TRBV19 ASSIVGGTSGLSPYEQY
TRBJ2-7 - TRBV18 ASSPSTGSGEQY
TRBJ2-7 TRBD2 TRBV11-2 ASSLAGGIYEQY
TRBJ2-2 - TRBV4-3 ASSQDGGQFTGELF
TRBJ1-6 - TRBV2 ASSEQPDRDSPLH
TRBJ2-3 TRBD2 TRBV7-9 ASSPASGTQY
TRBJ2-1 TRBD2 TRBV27 ASSPSGGLAGTNEQF
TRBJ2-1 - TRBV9 ASSVGAGRQF
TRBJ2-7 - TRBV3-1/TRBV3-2 ASSYPINEQY
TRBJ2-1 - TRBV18 ASSPQTGGSYNEQF
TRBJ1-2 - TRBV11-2 ASSLAGGSSYGYT
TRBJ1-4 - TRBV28 ASRVGQTNEKLF
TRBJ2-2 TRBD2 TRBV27 ASNRLAGGNGELF
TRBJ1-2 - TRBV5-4 ASSFSGGYT